Shown below are 32 T cell receptor beta chains from a single sample sequenced in a study of T cell responses to AZD1222 COVID-19 vaccine. Sequenced by immunoSEQ multiplex PCR; TCRdb stores in-frame clones only, minus some. The sample has over 150,000 clones; just over 90% are singletons. The sequencing here drew on peripheral blood, taken on day 0 of AZD1222 vaccination. All receptors derive from an adult in good health.

This sequence joins TRBV3-1 (or the pseudogene TRBV3-2) and TRBJ1-1, with D possibly matching TRBD1 (6 bases). Germline V lookup: CDR1 LGHDT, CDR2 YNNKEL (reference sequence). The CDR3 sequence is 14 residues long. With 4 bases removed from V and 4 bases from J, the gap between germline ends came to 13 bases. CDR3 in amino acids: CASSPTRGGTEAFF. For the CDR3, the DNA is TGTGCCAGCAGCCCGACAAGGGGGGGCACTGAAGCTTTCTTT.

This chain links TRBV27 with TRBJ1-5; D call uncertain. This CDR3 comprises 16 residues. Trimming pared 3 bases from V and 5 bases from J, leaving 17 bases between. Germline values: CDR1 MNHEY, CDR2 SMNVEV (reference sequence). CDR3 bases: TGTGCCAGCAGTTTTTCCGGACGGGTGAGGGATCAGCCCCAGCATTTT. Translating it yields CASSFSGRVRDQPQHF.

The V gene is TRBV5-6, the J gene TRBJ1-5, with D possibly being TRBD1 (6 bases). V was shortened by 3 bases and J by 5 bases, with 15 bases between the two germline ends. CDR3 length: 15 residues. Germline CDR1 is SGHDT and CDR2 is YYEEEE. In DNA, the CDR3 is TGTGCCAGCAGCTCGGCCGGGGGGCTGGATCAGCCCCAGCATTTT. Amino acids: CASSSAGGLDQPQHF.

V is TRBV5-1 and J is TRBJ1-3; D is undetermined. The germline V gene encodes CDR1 SGHRS and CDR2 YFSETQ. The ends were cut back, 5 bases at V and 0 bases at J, with 12 bases in the middle. The CDR3 spans 15 residues. CDR3 sequence: CASRPDGNSGNTIYF. The CDR3 DNA reads TGCGCCAGCAGACCAGACGGAAACTCTGGAAACACCATATATTTT.

The chain has TRBV2 and TRBJ2-7; D unclear. The CDR3 has 13 residues. Germline V gives CDR1 SNHLY, CDR2 FYNNEI. Between the trimmed V and J ends, which lost 6 bases and 0 bases, there was a span of 9 bases. CDR3 loop: CASRSISSYEQYF. CDR3 in DNA: TGTGCCAGCAGGTCAATAAGCTCCTACGAGCAGTACTTC.

The genes are TRBV2 and TRBJ2-6, with 9 positions matching TRBD1. V trimming: 7 bases; J trimming: 1 base; junction bases outside the gene matches: 5. CDR3 size: 16 residues. Germline V gene data show CDR1 as SNHLY and CDR2 as FYNNEI. CDR3 nucleotide sequence: TGTGCCAGCACCCCGGGACAGGGTTCTGGGGCCAACGTCCTGACTTTC. Amino acids: CASTPGQGSGANVLTF.

The chain combines TRBV5-5 with TRBJ1-2; 8 nucleotides agree with TRBD1. CDR3 size: 16 residues. V was pared by 7 bases and J by 4 bases, with 15 bases of the junction left unmatched. Looked up from germline, CDR1 is SGHKS and CDR2 is YYEKEE (reference sequence). CDR3 bases: TGTGCCAGCGGCAAGCGGGGAGGACAGGGCTCCTATGGCTACACCTTC. Its protein is CASGKRGGQGSYGYTF.

In its sample, this clone was seen once. The chain recombines TRBV5-4 with TRBJ1-2; TRBD1 is a possible D gene (5 bases). V lost 4 bases to trimming and J lost 0 bases, with 7 bases between them. The V gene's germline CDR1 is SGHNT and CDR2 YYREEE (reference sequence). This CDR3 has 13 residues. In nucleotides, the CDR3 is TGTGCCAGCAGCCCGGGGGCTAACTATGGCTACACCTTC. Its translation is CASSPGANYGYTF.

The CDR3 DNA is TGTGCCAGCAGCGAAACTAGCGGGGGGGTGGAAGAGCAGTTCTTC. As protein: CASSETSGGVEEQFF. The V gene is TRBV2, the J gene TRBJ2-1; 13 nucleotides agree with TRBD2. CDR1 is SNHLY, CDR2 FYNNEI, per germline. The V segment lost 6 bases and the J segment 10 bases; nucleotides outside the gene matches: 9. This CDR3 is built from 15 residues.

V gene TRBV7-3 combines with J gene TRBJ2-1, with D unresolved. The V and J ends lost 0 bases and 6 bases respectively, with 9 bases between them. The CDR3 is 14 residues long. CDR1 SGHTA and CDR2 FQGTGA come from the germline V gene. This CDR3 is CASSLTGGPNEQFF. CDR3 nucleotides: TGTGCCAGCAGCTTAACTGGCGGCCCCAATGAGCAGTTCTTC. The full variable domain, its missing parts supplied by reference TRBV7-3 and TRBJ2-1, is GAGVSQTPSNKVTEKGKYVELRCDPISGHTALYWYRQSLGQGPEFLIYFQGTGAADDSGLPNDRFFAVRPEGSVSTLKIQRTERGDSAVYLCASSLTGGPNEQFFGPGTRLTVL.

This rearrangement joins TRBV6-2 or TRBV6-3 to TRBJ2-5, with TRBD2 matching over 12 bases. The germline CDR1 and CDR2 sequences are MNHEY and SVGEGT. CDR3 length: 15 amino acids. J was trimmed by 5 bases and V by 6 bases; bases with no gene match: 7. The CDR3: CASSLASGGAETQYF. CDR3 sequence (DNA): TGTGCCAGCAGCCTCGCTAGCGGGGGGGCCGAGACCCAGTACTTC.

The J gene is TRBJ2-7, the V gene TRBV11-2; 7 nucleotides agree with TRBD1. J lost 2 bases, V lost 0 bases, and 4 bases had no gene match. The germline gives CDR1 SGHAT, CDR2 FQNNGV. The CDR3 sequence is 15 residues long. Here the CDR3 DNA reads TGTGCCAGCAGCTTAGATCAGGGACAGCCCTACGAGCAGTACTTC. Translation gives CASSLDQGQPYEQYF.

The chain joins TRBV6-6 to TRBJ2-1, with no clear D. CDR1 and CDR2 (germline): MNHNY, SVGAGI (reference sequence). Between the trimmed V and J ends, which lost 4 bases and 7 bases, there was a span of 5 bases. CDR3 length: 11 residues. CDR3 nucleotide sequence: TGTGCCAGCAGTTCCCGGAATGAGCAGTTCTTC. It yields the protein CASSSRNEQFF.

The chain is built from TRBV13 and TRBJ1-2, with D perhaps TRBD1 (5 bases). CDR1 is PRHDT and CDR2 is FYEKMQ in the germline V gene (reference sequence). Trimming removed 2 bases at V and 8 bases at J, with 15 bases between. The CDR3 consists of 14 residues. CDR3 loop: CASSLLGEVRGYTF. As DNA, the CDR3 is TGTGCCAGCAGCTTACTGGGGGAGGTCCGGGGCTACACCTTC.

The rearrangement uses TRBV18 and TRBJ1-6; 11 nucleotides align to TRBD1. CDR3 length equals 16 residues. CDR1 KGHSH and CDR2 LQKENI come from the germline V gene. Germline trimming cut 3 bases from V and 13 bases from J; bases unmatched to any gene: 11. Written as DNA, the CDR3 is TGTGCCAGCTCACCGGAACCGGGACAGGGGGTTGCGCCCCTCCACTTT. It encodes CASSPEPGQGVAPLHF.

This chain connects TRBV9 to TRBJ2-7, with D tentatively TRBD1 or TRBD2 (5 bases each). V was clipped by 4 bases and J by 4 bases, with 15 bases between them. CDR3 length equals 14 residues. CDR1 and CDR2 (germline): SGDLS, YYNGEE. CDR3 bases: TGTGCCAGCAGCACCCCCGAGGGGAGATACGAGCAGTACTTC. This translates into CASSTPEGRYEQYF.

V is TRBV19 and J is TRBJ1-1; D is unresolved. V gave up 8 bases and J gave up 1 base, with 11 bases separating them. The CDR3 runs 13 residues. Germline loops: CDR1 LNHDA, CDR2 SQIVND (reference sequence). This chain's CDR3 is CASSRRQNTEAFF. The DNA of the CDR3 is TGTGCCAGTTCCAGGCGCCAGAACACTGAAGCTTTCTTT.

This clone was counted once. This chain links TRBV5-5 with TRBJ2-3; 8 bases are a match to TRBD2. The germline gives CDR1 SGHKS, CDR2 YYEKEE (reference sequence). The CDR3 loop spans 16 amino acids. V lost 4 bases to trimming and J lost 2 bases; unmatched junction nucleotides: 9. The CDR3 sequence: CASSRSAGGITDTQYF. As DNA, the CDR3 is TGTGCCAGCAGCCGTAGTGCGGGGGGTATCACAGATACGCAGTATTTT.

The sample holds one count of this clone. This sequence joins TRBV10-3 and TRBJ2-5, with D hard to call. Trimming took 2 bases from V and 5 from J, leaving 9 bases between them. This CDR3 comprises 13 residues. Germline-derived CDR1 and CDR2 are ENHRY and SYGVKD. The CDR3 bases are TGTGCCATCAGTGAGAAAATGGGCGAGACCCAGTACTTC. Protein sequence: CAISEKMGETQYF.

On this clone itself: The same CDR3 is also encoded by other DNA sequences in this sample. This chain uses TRBV27 with TRBJ1-2; TRBD1 agrees at 8 bases. V was clipped by 5 bases and J by 5 bases; unmatched bases: 4. The CDR3 consists of 13 residues. The germline V gene encodes CDR1 MNHEY and CDR2 SMNVEV (reference sequence). The CDR3, as DNA: TGTGCCAGCAGTCCGACAGGGGTGTATGGCTACACCTTC. This codes for CASSPTGVYGYTF.

V gene TRBV6-2 or TRBV6-3 combines with J gene TRBJ2-7; 12 bases agree with TRBD2. CDR3 length equals 17 residues. Germline V gene data show CDR1 as MNHEY and CDR2 as SVGEGT. J lost 5 bases, V lost 4 bases, and 12 bases had no gene match. The CDR3 DNA sequence: TGTGCCAGCAGTTCCCCGACTAGCGGGGGCGTCCCCAACGAGCAGTACTTC. Its protein product is CASSSPTSGGVPNEQYF.

This chain links TRBV7-2 with TRBJ2-5; the D is unclear. The ends were cut back, 2 bases at V and 3 bases at J, with 4 bases in the middle. Germline V gene sequence: CDR1 SGHTA, CDR2 FQGNSA. The CDR3 sequence is 12 residues long. DNA of the CDR3: TGTGCCAGCAGCTTAACGGAAGAGACCCAGTACTTC. Encoded protein: CASSLTEETQYF.

The V call is TRBV19, the J call TRBJ1-5; a weak D match, TRBD1 (6 bases). Germline V gives CDR1 LNHDA, CDR2 SQIVND (reference sequence). Trimming took off 10 bases at V and 9 bases at J, with 22 bases between the two ends. The CDR3 sequence is 14 residues long. CDR3 protein: CATGGKTGQGPQHF. CDR3 nucleotides: TGTGCCACGGGGGGGAAGACGGGACAAGGGCCCCAGCATTTT.

The chain links TRBV2 to TRBJ1-3; the D is unclear. Trimming removed 7 bases from V and 0 bases from J, with 7 bases in between. From germline, CDR1 is SNHLY and CDR2 FYNNEI. The CDR3 runs to 13 residues. As DNA, the CDR3 is TGTGCCAGCATCAGAGACTCTGGAAACACCATATATTTT. It specifies CASIRDSGNTIYF.

The sample holds one count of this clone. The chain links TRBV5-5 to TRBJ2-3, with 7 bases aligning to TRBD2. V shed 5 bases, J shed 0 bases, and the junction held 6 bases outside the gene matches. Germline CDR1 and CDR2: SGHKS and YYEKEE (reference sequence). The CDR3 has 15 residues. CDR3 protein: CASSQTSSSTDTQYF. CDR3 nucleotides: TGTGCCAGCAGTCAGACTAGCTCTAGCACAGATACGCAGTATTTT.

This sequence joins TRBV9 and TRBJ2-3, with D tentatively TRBD1 (6 bases). CDR3 length equals 14 residues. CDR1 is SGDLS and CDR2 is YYNGEE in the germline V gene. Trimming took 1 base from V and 3 from J, leaving 9 bases between them. This CDR3 is CASSVTGLTDTQYF. The DNA of the CDR3 is TGTGCCAGCAGCGTAACAGGGTTGACAGATACGCAGTATTTT.

This chain connects TRBV25-1 to TRBJ1-1; 8 bases map to TRBD1. Per the germline V gene, CDR1 is MGHDK and CDR2 is SYGVNS. The V and J ends lost 7 bases and 1 base, in that order; junction bases with no gene match: 5. This CDR3 has 14 residues. The CDR3 here is CASTFQGANTEAFF. CDR3 coding DNA: TGTGCCAGCACCTTTCAGGGGGCGAACACTGAAGCTTTCTTT.

This chain connects TRBV7-3 to TRBJ2-3, with D perhaps TRBD1 (6 bases). Germline loops: CDR1 SGHTA, CDR2 FQGTGA. The CDR3 length is 13 residues. The V end was cut by 5 bases, the J end by 6 bases, with 12 bases between. CDR3 sequence reads: CASSPRRGDTQYF. CDR3 DNA: TGTGCCAGCAGCCCCCGCAGGGGTGATACGCAGTATTTT.

V is TRBV15 and J is TRBJ2-5, with 7 bases that match TRBD2. CDR1 LNHNV and CDR2 YYDKDF come from the germline V gene (reference sequence). CDR3 length equals 15 residues. With V trimmed by 5 bases and J by 4 bases, 10 bases remained unmatched. Written as DNA, the CDR3 is TGTGCCACCAGCTCCGCCGGCGGGGGTGCAGAGACCCAGTACTTC. Protein product: CATSSAGGGAETQYF.

This chain uses TRBV3-1 (or the pseudogene TRBV3-2) with TRBJ2-5, with D uncertain. The CDR3 spans 13 residues. Per germline, CDR1 LGHDT and CDR2 YNNKEL (reference sequence). V shed 1 base and J shed 4 bases, with 7 bases lying between them. CDR3 DNA: TGTGCCAGCAGCCAAGCACGGCTAGAGACCCAGTACTTC. It is translated as CASSQARLETQYF.

V is TRBV6-5 and J is TRBJ1-2; D might be TRBD1 (6 bases). The CDR3 runs to 14 residues. V lost 5 bases, J lost 1 base, and 11 bases lay in between. CDR1 MNHEY and CDR2 SVGAGI come from the germline V gene. CDR3: CASSPTGLNYGYTF. The CDR3 DNA reads as TGTGCCAGCAGTCCGACAGGTCTTAACTATGGCTACACCTTC.

This clone was observed once. The chain couples TRBV6-6 to TRBJ1-5, with D uncertain. Germline CDR1 reads MNHNY; CDR2 reads SVGAGI (reference sequence). The CDR3 has 11 amino acids. Trimming took 2 bases from V and 4 from J, leaving 0 bases between them. DNA for the CDR3: TGTGCCAGCAGTTACAATCAGCCCCAGCATTTT. Its translation is CASSYNQPQHF.